The clone carrying this TCR beta chain was found a few times. No antigen is known for it. When sampled, the donors appeared nominally healthy, though they likely had unrecorded immune exposures. The CDR3 has 15 residues. The germline CDR1 and CDR2 sequences are PRHDT and FYEKMQ (reference sequence). The J segment lost 8 bases and the V segment lost 5 bases, leaving 10 bases of the junction unmatched. PCR amplification relied on 60 Vbeta primers (plus 13 Jbeta primers). The authors' processing: Per a later analysis, the number of unique TCR beta chains was approximately 73 million, of which about 11 million were shared. Profiled with immunoSEQ multiplex PCR; TCRdb holds only in-frame clones, not every one. The D gene and trimming were derived from the DNA, and the V and J assignments and clone size from that table. The table records around 150,000 clones, about 72% of them present only once. This sample was taken from a study of cytomegalovirus exposure and HLA in healthy donors. Study-wide results and caveats: Presence/absence analyses assumed roughly uniform sequencing depth across donors, which may not hold. Under in vitro conditions, a few CMV-associated chains were confirmed as specific for CMV antigens.

The source material was PBMCs. This chain uses TRBV13 with TRBJ2-4, with TRBD1 matching 9 bases. The sequence was collected from a man in his fifties in good health and CMV-seropositive. CDR3 sequence reads: CASSILGTGLDIQYF. CDR3 nucleotides: TGTGCCAGCAGCATTCTAGGGACAGGGTTGGACATTCAGTACTTC.